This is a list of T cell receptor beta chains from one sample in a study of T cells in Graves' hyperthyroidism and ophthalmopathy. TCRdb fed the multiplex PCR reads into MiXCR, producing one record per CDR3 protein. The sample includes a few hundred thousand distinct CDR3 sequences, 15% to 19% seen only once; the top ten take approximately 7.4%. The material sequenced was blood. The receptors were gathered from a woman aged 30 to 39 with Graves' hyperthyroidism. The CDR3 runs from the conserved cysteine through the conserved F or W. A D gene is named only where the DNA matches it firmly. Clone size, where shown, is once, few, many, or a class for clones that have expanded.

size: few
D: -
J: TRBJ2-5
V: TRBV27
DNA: TGTGCCAGCAGTTTAGGGGGCGGCTTCCAAGAGACCCAGTACTTC
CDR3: CASSLGGGFQETQYF

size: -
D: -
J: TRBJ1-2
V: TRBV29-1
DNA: TGCAGCGTCACACCTACGGACGGCTATGGCTACACCTTC
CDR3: CSVTPTDGYGYTF

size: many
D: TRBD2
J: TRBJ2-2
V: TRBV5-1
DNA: TGCGCCAGCACTCCAGCGGGAGGCCCCACCGGGGAGCTGTTTTTT
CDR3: CASTPAGGPTGELFF

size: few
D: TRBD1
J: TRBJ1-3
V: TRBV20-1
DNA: TGCAGTGCCGGGACAGGGTCTGGAAACACCATATATTTT
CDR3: CSAGTGSGNTIYF

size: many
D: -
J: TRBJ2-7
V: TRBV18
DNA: TGTGCCAGCTCACCAAATCGGGATTCCTACGAGCAGTACTTC
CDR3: CASSPNRDSYEQYF

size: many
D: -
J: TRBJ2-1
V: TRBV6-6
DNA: TGTGCCAGCAGTTACTGGGGCATTGGGGGTGTAGTCAATGAGCAGTTCTTC
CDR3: CASSYWGIGGVVNEQFF

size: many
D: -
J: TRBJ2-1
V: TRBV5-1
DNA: TGCGCCAGCAGCCCAGGGGGGACGGCGGGATACAATGAGCAGTTCTTC
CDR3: CASSPGGTAGYNEQFF

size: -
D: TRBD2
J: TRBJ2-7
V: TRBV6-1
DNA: TGTGCCAGCAGTTACACAAAGACTAGCGGGTACGAGCAGTACTTC
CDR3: CASSYTKTSGYEQYF

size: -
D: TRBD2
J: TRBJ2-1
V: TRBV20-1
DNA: TGCAGTGCTAGAGCCTCGGGAGGCTACAGTGAGCAGTTCTTC
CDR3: CSARASGGYSEQFF

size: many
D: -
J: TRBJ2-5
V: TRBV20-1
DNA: TGCAGTGCTAGATGGAGAGGAGGGGGCCCCACCCAAGAGACCCAGTACTTC
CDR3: CSARWRGGGPTQETQYF

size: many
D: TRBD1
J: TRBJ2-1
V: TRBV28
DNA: TGTGCCAGCAGTTCTCCGGGACAGGGTAATGGGGATGAGCAGTTCTTC
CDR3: CASSSPGQGNGDEQFF

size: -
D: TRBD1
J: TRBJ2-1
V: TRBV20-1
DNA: TGCAGTGACGGGACAGCCACACGGTTCTTC
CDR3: CSDGTATRFF

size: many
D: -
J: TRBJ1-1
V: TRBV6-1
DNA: TGTGCCAGCAGTGAAAGGGGCAGTGAAGCTTTCTTT
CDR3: CASSERGSEAFF

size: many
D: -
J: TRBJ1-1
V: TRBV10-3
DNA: TGTGCCATCAGTGGTACACGGGACACTGAAGCTTTCTTT
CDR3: CAISGTRDTEAFF

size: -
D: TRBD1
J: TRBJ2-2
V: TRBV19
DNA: TGTGCCAGTAGTCCGAGACAGGGAACCACCGGGGAGCTGTTTTTT
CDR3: CASSPRQGTTGELFF

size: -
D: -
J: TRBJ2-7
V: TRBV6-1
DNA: TGTGCCAGCAGTGATATGGGGGAGCAGTACTTC
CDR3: CASSDMGEQYF

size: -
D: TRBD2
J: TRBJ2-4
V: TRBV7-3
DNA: TGTGCCAGCAGCCCGACTAGCGGGAGGGTACAGTACTTC
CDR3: CASSPTSGRVQYF

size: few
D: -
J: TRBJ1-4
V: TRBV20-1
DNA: TGCAGTGCGGGAAATAATGAAAAACTGTTTTTT
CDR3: CSAGNNEKLFF

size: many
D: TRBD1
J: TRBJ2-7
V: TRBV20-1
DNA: TGCAGTGCTAGAGATCCCCGGACAGGGGCCACCTACGAGCAGTACTTC
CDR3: CSARDPRTGATYEQYF

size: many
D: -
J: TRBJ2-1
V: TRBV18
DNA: TGTGCCAGCTCACCACTGATAAATGTCTACAATGAGCAGTTCTTC
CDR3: CASSPLINVYNEQFF

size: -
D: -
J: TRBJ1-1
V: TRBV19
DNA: TGTGCCAGTAGTACACAGGTGGGCACTGAAGCTTTCTTT
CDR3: CASSTQVGTEAFF

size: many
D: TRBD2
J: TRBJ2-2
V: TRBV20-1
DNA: TGCAGTGCTAGAGACAAGACTAGCGGGACCGGGGAGCTGTTTTTT
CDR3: CSARDKTSGTGELFF

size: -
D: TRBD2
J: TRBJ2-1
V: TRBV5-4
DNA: TGTGCCAGCAGCTCCCGGACTAGCGGGCCCTACAATGAGCAGTTCTTC
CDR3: CASSSRTSGPYNEQFF

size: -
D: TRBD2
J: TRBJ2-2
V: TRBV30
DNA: TGTGCCTGGAGTGCCCCAACACTAGCGGGAGGGGACGGGGAGCTGTTTTTT
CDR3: CAWSAPTLAGGDGELFF

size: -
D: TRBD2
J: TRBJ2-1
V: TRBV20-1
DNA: TGCAGTGCGATACTACTAGCGTCCCACCCCCATGAGCAGTTCTTC
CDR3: CSAILLASHPHEQFF

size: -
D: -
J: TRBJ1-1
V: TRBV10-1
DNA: TGCGCCAGCAGTGAGAGATTGGGAAGCACTGAAGCTTTCTTT
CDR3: CASSERLGSTEAFF

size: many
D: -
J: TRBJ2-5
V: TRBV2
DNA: TGTGCCAGCAGTGAAGAGCTTTTCTACCGAGGGGAGACTGGACGGCGAGAGACCCAGTACTTC
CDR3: CASSEELFYRGETGRRETQYF

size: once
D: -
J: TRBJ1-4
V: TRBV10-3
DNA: TGTGCCATCACTGGGACTGTGGGAGAAAAACTGTTTTTT
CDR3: CAITGTVGEKLFF

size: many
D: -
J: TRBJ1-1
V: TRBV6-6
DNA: TGTGCCAGCAGTTACCGCGTTACGGGTCCGAACACTGAAGCTTTCTTT
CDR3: CASSYRVTGPNTEAFF

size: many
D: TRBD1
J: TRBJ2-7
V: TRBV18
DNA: TGTGCCAGCAGCCCCGGGACAGGTTCCTACGAGCAGTACTTC
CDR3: CASSPGTGSYEQYF